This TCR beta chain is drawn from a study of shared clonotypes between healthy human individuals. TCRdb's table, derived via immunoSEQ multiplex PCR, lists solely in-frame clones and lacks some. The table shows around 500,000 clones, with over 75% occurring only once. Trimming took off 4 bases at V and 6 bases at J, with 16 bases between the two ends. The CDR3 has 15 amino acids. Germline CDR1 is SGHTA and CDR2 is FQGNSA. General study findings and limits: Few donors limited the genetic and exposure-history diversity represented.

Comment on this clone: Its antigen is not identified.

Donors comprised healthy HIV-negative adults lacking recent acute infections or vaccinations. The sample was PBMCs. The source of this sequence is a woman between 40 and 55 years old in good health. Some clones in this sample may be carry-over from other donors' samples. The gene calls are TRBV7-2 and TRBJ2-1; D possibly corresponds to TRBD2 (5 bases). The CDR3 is CASSSDLLSFNEQFF. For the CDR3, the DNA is TGTGCCAGCAGCTCGGACTTACTATCTTTCAATGAGCAGTTCTTC.